Sequencing of this T cell receptor (beta chain) was carried out in a study of cytomegalovirus exposure and HLA in healthy donors. General study results and limits: Excluded were some V segments that proved indistinguishable, including TRBV6-2 and TRBV6-3. Likely technical artifact: a cluster of highly shared sequence variants. In vitro testing confirmed a few CMV-associated chains as specific for CMV antigens.

The CDR3 covers 15 residues. With V trimmed by 8 bases and J by 0 bases, 10 bases remained unmatched. About this clone: What it binds is unknown.

60 Vbeta and 13 Jbeta primers were used in PCR. Sequencing was performed with immunoSEQ multiplex PCR; in TCRdb, only in-frame clones are kept and a portion is missing. The repertoire shows around 150,000 clones; the top ten hold 1.3%. The chain couples TRBV23-1 to TRBJ2-7; TRBD2 matches 7 bases. TRBV23-1 is placed among ORFs of uncertain function. Material for sequencing was PBMCs. The receptor's source is a woman aged 60 to 75 in good health and CMV-seronegative. CDR3 sequence reads: CASAPVTSVSYEQYF. For the CDR3, the DNA is TGCGCCAGCGCCCCGGTAACTAGCGTCTCCTACGAGCAGTACTTC.